This passage covers 2 T cell receptor beta chains from one sample sequenced in a study of T cell responses to AZD1222 COVID-19 vaccine. Profiling relied on immunoSEQ multiplex PCR, and the TCRdb table lists in-frame clones only, not all of them. The table lists roughly 100,000 clones, roughly nine tenths of them singletons, with approximately 45% in the top ten. The material sequenced was peripheral blood, taken 28 days after the second AZD1222 dose. These receptor sequences come from an adult who received the AZD1222 COVID-19 vaccine.

This clone was counted only a few times. The V gene is TRBV28, the J gene TRBJ2-7, with 12 bases identical to TRBD1. Germline V gene lookup returns CDR1 MDHEN and CDR2 SYDVKM. This CDR3 spans 16 amino acids. V lost 4 bases to trimming and J lost 3 bases; unmatched junction nucleotides: 7. This CDR3 reads CASSSWGQGAFYEQYF. Written as DNA, the CDR3 is TGTGCCAGCAGTTCTTGGGGACAGGGGGCATTCTACGAGCAGTACTTC.

The V call is TRBV7-2, the J call TRBJ2-2; D uncertain. Trimming left V 5 bases short and J 3 bases short, with 10 bases between. Germline values: CDR1 SGHTA, CDR2 FQGNSA. This CDR3 comprises 14 residues. CDR3 in amino acids: CASSPRRHTGELFF. The CDR3 region has the DNA TGTGCCAGCAGCCCAAGACGGCACACCGGGGAGCTGTTTTTT.